This TCR beta chain appears in the sequencing data of a study of cytomegalovirus exposure and HLA in healthy donors. Points from the study as a whole: Reports showed the classifier diagnosing cytomegalovirus status with high specificity and sensitivity.

As regards this clone: The antigen is undetermined.

V was clipped by 2 bases and J by 2 bases, with 14 bases between them. Germline CDR1 and CDR2: MRHNA and SNTAGT. The CDR3 runs to 16 residues. The assay was immunoSEQ multiplex PCR, and TCRdb's table has in-frame clones only and misses some. The sample yields over 50,000 clones, approximately 92% seen once. The chain is built from TRBV6-4 and TRBJ2-3, with D perhaps matching TRBD1 (7 bases). Material: PBMCs. The sequence derives from a man in his late teens or twenties in good health and CMV-seropositive. Here the CDR3 DNA reads TGTGCCAGCAGTGACCCAGGACAGGACTACACAGATACGCAGTATTTT. Protein product: CASSDPGQDYTDTQYF.